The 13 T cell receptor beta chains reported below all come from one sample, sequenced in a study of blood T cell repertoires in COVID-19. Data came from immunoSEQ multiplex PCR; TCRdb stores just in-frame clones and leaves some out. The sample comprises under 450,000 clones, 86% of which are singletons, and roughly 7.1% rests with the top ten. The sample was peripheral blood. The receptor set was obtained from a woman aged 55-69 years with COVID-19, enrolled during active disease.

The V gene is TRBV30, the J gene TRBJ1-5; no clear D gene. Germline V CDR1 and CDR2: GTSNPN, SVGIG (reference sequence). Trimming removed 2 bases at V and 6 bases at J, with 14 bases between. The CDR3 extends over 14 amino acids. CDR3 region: CAWSWRGGFQPQHF. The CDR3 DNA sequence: TGTGCCTGGAGTTGGCGGGGAGGATTTCAGCCCCAGCATTTT.

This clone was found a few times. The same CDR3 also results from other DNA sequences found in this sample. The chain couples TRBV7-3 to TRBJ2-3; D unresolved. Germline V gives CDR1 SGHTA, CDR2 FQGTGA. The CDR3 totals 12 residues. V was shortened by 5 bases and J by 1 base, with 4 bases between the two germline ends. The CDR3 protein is CASSRGTDTQYF. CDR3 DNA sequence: TGTGCCAGCAGCCGTGGCACAGATACGCAGTATTTT.

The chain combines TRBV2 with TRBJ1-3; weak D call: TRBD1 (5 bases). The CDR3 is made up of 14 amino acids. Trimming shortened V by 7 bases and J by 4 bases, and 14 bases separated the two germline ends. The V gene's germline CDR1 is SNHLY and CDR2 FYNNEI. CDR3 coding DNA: TGTGCCAGCAACGTTAGGGGTTACGGAAACACCATATATTTT. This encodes CASNVRGYGNTIYF. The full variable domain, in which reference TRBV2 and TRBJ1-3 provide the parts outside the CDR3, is EPEVTQTPSHQVTQMGQEVILRCVPISNHLYFYWYRQILGQKVEFLVSFYNNEISEKSEIFDDQFSVERPDGSNFTLKIRSTKLEDSAMYFCASNVRGYGNTIYFGEGSWLTVV.

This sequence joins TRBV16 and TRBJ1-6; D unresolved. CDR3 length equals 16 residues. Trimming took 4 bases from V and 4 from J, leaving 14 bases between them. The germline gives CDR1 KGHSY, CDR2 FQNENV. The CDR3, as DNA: TGTGCCAGCAGCCCGGGGTCCGTCCTTTATAATTCACCCCTCCACTTT. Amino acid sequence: CASSPGSVLYNSPLHF.

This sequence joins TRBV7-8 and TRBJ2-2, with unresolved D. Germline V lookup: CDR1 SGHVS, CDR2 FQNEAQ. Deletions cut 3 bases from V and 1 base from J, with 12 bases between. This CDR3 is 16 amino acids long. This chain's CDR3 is CASSFLSVGNTGELFF. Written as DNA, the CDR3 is TGTGCCAGCAGCTTTCTTTCTGTCGGGAACACCGGGGAGCTGTTTTTT. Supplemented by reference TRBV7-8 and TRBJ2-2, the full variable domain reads GAGVSQSPRYKVAKRGQDVALRCDPISGHVSLFWYQQALGQGPEFLTYFQNEAQLDKSGLPSDRFFAERPEGSVSTLKIQRTQQEDSAVYLCASSFLSVGNTGELFFGEGSRLTVL.

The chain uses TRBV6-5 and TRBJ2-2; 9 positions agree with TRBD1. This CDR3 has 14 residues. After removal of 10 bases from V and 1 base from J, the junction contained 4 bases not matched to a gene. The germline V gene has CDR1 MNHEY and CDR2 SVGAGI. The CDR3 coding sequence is TGTGCCACTTACAGGGGGCTGAACACCGGGGAGCTGTTTTTT. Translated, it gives CATYRGLNTGELFF.

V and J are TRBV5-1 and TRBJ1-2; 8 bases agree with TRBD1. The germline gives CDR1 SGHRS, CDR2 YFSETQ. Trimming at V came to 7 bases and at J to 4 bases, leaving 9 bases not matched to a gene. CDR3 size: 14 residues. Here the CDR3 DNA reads TGCGCCAGCGGCGGACAGGGTTTGAGCTATGGCTACACCTTC. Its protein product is CASGGQGLSYGYTF.

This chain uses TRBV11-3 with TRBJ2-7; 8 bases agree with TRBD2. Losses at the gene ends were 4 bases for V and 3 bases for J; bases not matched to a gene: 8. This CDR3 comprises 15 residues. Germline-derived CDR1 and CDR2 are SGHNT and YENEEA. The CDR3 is CASSSGGGLFYEQYF. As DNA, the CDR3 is TGTGCCAGCAGCTCCGGGGGGGGTTTATTCTACGAGCAGTACTTC.

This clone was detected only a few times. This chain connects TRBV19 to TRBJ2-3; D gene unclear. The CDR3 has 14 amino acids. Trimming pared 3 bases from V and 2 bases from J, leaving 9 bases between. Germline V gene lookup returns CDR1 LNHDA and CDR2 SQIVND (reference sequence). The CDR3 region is CASSISLFTDTQYF. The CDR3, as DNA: TGTGCCAGTAGTATCAGTCTTTTCACAGATACGCAGTATTTT. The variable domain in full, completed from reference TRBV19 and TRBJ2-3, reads DGGITQSPKYLFRKEGQNVTLSCEQNLNHDAMYWYRQDPGQGLRLIYYSQIVNDFQKGDIAEGYSVSREKKESFPLTVTSAQKNPTAFYLCASSISLFTDTQYFGPGTRLTVL.

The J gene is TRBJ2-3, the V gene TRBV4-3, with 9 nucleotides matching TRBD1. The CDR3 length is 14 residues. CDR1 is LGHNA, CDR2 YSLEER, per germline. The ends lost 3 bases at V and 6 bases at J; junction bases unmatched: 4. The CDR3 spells CASSHPDRGDTQYF. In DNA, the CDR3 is TGCGCCAGCAGCCACCCGGACAGGGGTGATACGCAGTATTTT.

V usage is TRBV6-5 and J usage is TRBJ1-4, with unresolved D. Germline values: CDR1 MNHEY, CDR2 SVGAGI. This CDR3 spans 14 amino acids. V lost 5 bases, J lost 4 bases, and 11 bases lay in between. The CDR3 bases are TGTGCCAGCAGTCAAAGACATGATAATGAAAAACTGTTTTTT. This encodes CASSQRHDNEKLFF.

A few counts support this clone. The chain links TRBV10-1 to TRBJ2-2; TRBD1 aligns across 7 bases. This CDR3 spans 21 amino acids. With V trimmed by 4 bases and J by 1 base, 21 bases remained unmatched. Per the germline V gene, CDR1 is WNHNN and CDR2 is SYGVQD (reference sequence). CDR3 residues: CASSVNTVGQQIKRNTGELFF. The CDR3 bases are TGCGCCAGCAGTGTTAATACGGTGGGACAGCAAATTAAAAGGAACACCGGGGAGCTGTTTTTT.

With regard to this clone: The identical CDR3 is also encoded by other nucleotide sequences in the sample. The CDR3 reads CASSSQGYEQYF. The CDR3 nucleotides are TGTGCCAGCAGCTCTCAGGGCTACGAGCAGTACTTC. The chain couples TRBV11-2 to TRBJ2-7; weak D call: TRBD1 (5 bases). The germline V gene has CDR1 SGHAT and CDR2 FQNNGV. The CDR3 extends over 12 amino acids. Trimming pared 4 bases from V and 3 bases from J, leaving 7 bases between. The full variable domain, with the rest looked up from reference TRBV11-2 and TRBJ2-7, is EAGVAQSPRYKIIEKRQSVAFWCNPISGHATLYWYQQILGQGPKLLIQFQNNGVVDDSQLPKDRFSAERLKGVDSTLKIQPAKLEDSAVYLCASSSQGYEQYFGPGTRLTVT.